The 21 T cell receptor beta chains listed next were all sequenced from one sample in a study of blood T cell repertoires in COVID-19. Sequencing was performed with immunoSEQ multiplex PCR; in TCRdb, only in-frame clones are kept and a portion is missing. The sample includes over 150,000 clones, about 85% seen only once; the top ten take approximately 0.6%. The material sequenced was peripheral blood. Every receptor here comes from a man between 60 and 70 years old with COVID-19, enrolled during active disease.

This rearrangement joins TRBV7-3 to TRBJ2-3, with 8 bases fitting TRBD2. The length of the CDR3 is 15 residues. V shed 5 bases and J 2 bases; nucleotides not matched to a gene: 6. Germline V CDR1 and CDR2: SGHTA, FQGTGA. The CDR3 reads CASSLGGANTDTQYF. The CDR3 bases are TGTGCCAGCAGCCTCGGGGGGGCCAACACAGATACGCAGTATTTT.

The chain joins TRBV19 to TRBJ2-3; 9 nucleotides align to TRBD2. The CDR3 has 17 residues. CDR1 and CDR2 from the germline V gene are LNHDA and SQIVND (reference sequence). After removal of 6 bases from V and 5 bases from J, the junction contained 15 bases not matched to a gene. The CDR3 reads CASSRRVGRAGGDTQYF. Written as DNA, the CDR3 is TGTGCCAGTAGCCGACGGGTCGGGAGAGCGGGGGGAGATACGCAGTATTTT.

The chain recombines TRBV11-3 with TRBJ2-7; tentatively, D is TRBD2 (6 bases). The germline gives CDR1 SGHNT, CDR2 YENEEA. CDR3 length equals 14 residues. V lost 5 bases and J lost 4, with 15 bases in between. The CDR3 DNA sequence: TGTGCCAGCAGCCATAAGCCGGGACTTTACGAGCAGTACTTC. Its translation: CASSHKPGLYEQYF. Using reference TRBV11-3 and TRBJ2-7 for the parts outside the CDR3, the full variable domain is EAGVVQSPRYKIIEKKQPVAFWCNPISGHNTLYWYLQNLGQGPELLIRYENEEAVDDSQLPKDRFSAERLKGVDSTLKIQPAELGDSAVYLCASSHKPGLYEQYFGPGTRLTVT.

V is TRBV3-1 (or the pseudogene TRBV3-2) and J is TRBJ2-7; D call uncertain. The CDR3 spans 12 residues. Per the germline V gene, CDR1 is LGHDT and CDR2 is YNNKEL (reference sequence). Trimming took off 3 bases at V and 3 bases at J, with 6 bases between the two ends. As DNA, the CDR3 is TGTGCCAGCAGCCATGGAGACTACGAGCAGTACTTC. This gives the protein CASSHGDYEQYF.

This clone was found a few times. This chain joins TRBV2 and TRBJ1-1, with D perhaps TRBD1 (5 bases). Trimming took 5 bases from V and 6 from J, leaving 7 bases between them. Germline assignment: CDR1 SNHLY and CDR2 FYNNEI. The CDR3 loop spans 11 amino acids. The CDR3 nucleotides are TGTGCCAGCAGTCAGGGTTCTGAAGCTTTCTTT. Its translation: CASSQGSEAFF.

CDR3: CATQPLAGNYGYTF. The DNA for the CDR3 is TGTGCCACCCAACCGCTAGCGGGTAACTATGGCTACACCTTC. The chain joins TRBV6-5 to TRBJ1-2, with D unclear. The CDR3 length is 14 residues. Trimming pared 10 bases from V and 1 base from J, leaving 16 bases between. Germline CDR1 MNHEY, CDR2 SVGAGI.

CDR3 protein: CASSKGDRGNNYGYTF. The CDR3 nucleotides read TGTGCCAGCAGTAAAGGGGACAGGGGGAATAACTATGGCTACACCTTC. The V call is TRBV27, the J call TRBJ1-2, with TRBD1 matching over 11 bases. CDR1 MNHEY and CDR2 SMNVEV come from the germline V gene (reference sequence). V was pared by 5 bases and J by 1 base, with 6 bases of the junction left unmatched. The CDR3 loop spans 16 amino acids.

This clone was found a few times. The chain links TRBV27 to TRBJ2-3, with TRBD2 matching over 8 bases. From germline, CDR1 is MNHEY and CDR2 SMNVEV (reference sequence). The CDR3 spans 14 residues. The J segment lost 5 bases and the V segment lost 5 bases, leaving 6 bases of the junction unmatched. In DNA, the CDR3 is TGTGCCAGCAGTCCGGGGGGGTTGGTAGATACGCAGTATTTT. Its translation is CASSPGGLVDTQYF.

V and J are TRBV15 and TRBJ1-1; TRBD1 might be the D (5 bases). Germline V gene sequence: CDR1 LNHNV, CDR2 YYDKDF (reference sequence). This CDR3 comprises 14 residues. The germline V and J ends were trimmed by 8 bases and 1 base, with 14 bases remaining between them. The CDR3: CATGGRITNTEAFF. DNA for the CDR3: TGTGCCACCGGGGGGAGAATTACGAACACTGAAGCTTTCTTT.

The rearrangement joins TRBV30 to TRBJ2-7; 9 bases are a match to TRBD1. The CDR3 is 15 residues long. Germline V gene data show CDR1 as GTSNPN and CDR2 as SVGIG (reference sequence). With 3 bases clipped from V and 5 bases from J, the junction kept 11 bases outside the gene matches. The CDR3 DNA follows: TGTGCCTGGAGCGACGCCGGGACAGGGCTCAACGAGCAGTACTTC. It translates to CAWSDAGTGLNEQYF. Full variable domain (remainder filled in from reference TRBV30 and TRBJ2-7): SQTIHQWPATLVQPVGSPLSLECTVEGTSNPNLYWYRQAAGRGLQLLFYSVGIGQISSEVPQNLSASRPQDRQFILSSKKLLLSDSGFYLCAWSDAGTGLNEQYFGPGTRLTVT.

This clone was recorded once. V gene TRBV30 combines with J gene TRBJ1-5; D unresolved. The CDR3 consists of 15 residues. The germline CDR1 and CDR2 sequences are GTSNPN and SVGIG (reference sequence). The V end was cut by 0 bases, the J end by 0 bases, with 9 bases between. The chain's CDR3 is CAWSVGQVSNQPQHF. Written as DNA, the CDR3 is TGTGCCTGGAGTGTTGGCCAGGTTAGCAATCAGCCCCAGCATTTT.

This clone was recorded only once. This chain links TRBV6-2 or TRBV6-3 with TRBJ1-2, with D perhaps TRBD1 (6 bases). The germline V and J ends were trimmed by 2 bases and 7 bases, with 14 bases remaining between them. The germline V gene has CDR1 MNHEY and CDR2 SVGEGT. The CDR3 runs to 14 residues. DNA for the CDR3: TGTGCCAGCAGTTACAGACAGGCAGCCGGTGGCTACACCTTC. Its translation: CASSYRQAAGGYTF.

The DNA for the CDR3 is TGTGCCAGCACCATTGGACTAGCGGCGGAGCAGTTCTTC. Its translation is CASTIGLAAEQFF. This chain uses TRBV6-6 with TRBJ2-1, with TRBD2 matching over 10 bases. This CDR3 spans 13 amino acids. Germline CDR1 reads MNHNY; CDR2 reads SVGAGI (reference sequence). V gave up 7 bases and J gave up 10 bases; unmatched junction bases: 7.

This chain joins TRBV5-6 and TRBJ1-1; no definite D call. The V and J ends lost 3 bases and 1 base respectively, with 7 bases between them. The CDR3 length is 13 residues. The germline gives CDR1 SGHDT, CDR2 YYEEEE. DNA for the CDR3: TGTGCCAGCAGCTGGGGAGGGAACACTGAAGCTTTCTTT. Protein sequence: CASSWGGNTEAFF. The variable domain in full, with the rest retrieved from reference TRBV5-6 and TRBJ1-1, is DAGVTQSPTHLIKTRGQQVTLRCSPKSGHDTVSWYQQALGQGPQFIFQYYEEEERQRGNFPDRFSGHQFPNYSSELNVNALLLGDSALYLCASSWGGNTEAFFGQGTRLTVV.

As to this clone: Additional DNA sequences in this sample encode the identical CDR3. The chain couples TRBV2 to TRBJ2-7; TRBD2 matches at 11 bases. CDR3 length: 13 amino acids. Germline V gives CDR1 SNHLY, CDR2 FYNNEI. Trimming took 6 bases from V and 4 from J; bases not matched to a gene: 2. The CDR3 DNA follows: TGTGCCAGCAGCGGACTAGCGGGTTACGAGCAGTACTTC. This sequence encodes CASSGLAGYEQYF.

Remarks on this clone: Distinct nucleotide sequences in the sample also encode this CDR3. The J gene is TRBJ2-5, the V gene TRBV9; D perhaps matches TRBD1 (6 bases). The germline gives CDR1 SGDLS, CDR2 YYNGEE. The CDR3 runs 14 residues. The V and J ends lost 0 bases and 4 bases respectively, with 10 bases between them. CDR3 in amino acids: CASSVGGGRETQYF. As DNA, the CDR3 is TGTGCCAGCAGCGTAGGAGGGGGTCGAGAGACCCAGTACTTC.

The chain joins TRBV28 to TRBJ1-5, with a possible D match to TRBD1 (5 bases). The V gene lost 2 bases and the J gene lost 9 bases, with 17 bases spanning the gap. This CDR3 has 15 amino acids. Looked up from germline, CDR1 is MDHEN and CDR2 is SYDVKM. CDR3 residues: CASSLQAGFLTPQHF. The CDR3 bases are TGTGCCAGCAGTTTACAGGCAGGGTTCCTTACGCCCCAGCATTTT.

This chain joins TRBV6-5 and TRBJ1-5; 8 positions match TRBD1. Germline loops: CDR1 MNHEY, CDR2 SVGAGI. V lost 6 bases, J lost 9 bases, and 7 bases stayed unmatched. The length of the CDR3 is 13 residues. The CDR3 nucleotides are TGTGCCAGCAGCGACAGGGGCCGCCGGCCCCAGCATTTT. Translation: CASSDRGRRPQHF.

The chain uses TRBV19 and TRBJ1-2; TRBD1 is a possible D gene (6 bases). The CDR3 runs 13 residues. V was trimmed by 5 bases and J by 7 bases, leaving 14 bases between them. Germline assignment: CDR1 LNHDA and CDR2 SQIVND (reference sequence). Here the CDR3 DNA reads TGTGCCAGTAGTCCCGGACAGAGTACTGGCTACACCTTC. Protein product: CASSPGQSTGYTF.

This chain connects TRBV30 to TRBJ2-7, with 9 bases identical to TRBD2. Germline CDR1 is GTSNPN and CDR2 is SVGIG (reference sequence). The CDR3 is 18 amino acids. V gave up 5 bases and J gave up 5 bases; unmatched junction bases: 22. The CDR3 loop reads CAWGEAGTSRRFSHEQYF. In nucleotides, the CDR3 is TGTGCCTGGGGGGAGGCCGGGACTAGCAGACGTTTTAGCCACGAGCAGTACTTC.

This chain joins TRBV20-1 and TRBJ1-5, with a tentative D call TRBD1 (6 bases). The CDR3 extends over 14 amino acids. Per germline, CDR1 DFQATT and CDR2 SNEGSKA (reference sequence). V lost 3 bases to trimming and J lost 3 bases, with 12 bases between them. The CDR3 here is CSASKGQLNQPQHF. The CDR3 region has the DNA TGCAGTGCTAGTAAAGGACAGCTCAATCAGCCCCAGCATTTT.